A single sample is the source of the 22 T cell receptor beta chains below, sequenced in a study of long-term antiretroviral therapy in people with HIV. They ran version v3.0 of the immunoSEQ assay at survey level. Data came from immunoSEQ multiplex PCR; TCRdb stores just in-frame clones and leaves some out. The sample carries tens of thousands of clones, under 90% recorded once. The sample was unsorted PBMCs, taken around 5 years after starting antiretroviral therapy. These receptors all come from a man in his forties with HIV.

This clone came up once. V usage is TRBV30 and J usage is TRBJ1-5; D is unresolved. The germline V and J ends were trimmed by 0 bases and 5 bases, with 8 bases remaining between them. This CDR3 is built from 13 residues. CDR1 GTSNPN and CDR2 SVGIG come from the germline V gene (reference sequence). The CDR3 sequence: CAWSVGDHQPQHF. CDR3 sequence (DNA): TGTGCCTGGAGTGTCGGGGATCATCAGCCCCAGCATTTT.

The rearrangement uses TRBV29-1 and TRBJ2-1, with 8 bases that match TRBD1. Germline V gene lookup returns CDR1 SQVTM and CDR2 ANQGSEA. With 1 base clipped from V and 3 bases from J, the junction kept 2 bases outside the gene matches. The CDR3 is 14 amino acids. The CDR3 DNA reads TGCAGCGTTGAAGGGACAGGGAGCTACAATGAGCAGTTCTTC. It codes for CSVEGTGSYNEQFF.

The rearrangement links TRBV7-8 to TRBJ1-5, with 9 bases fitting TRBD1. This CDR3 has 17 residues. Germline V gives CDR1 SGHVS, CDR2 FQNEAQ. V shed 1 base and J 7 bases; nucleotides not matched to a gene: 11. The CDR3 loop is CASSLGGMTGGEQPQHF. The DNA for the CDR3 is TGTGCCAGCAGCTTAGGGGGTATGACAGGGGGTGAACAGCCCCAGCATTTT.

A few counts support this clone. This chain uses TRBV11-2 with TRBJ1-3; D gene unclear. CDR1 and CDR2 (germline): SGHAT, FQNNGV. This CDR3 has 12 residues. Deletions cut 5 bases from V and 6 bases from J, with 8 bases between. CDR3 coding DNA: TGTGCCAGCAGCGGAGTTATAAACACCATATATTTT. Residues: CASSGVINTIYF. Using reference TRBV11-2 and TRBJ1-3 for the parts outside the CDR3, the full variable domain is EAGVAQSPRYKIIEKRQSVAFWCNPISGHATLYWYQQILGQGPKLLIQFQNNGVVDDSQLPKDRFSAERLKGVDSTLKIQPAKLEDSAVYLCASSGVINTIYFGEGSWLTVV.

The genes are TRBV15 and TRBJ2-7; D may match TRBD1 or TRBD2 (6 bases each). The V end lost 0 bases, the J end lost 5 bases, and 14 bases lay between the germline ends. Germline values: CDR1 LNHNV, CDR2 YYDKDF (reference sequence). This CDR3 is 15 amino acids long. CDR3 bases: TGTGCCACCAGCAGAGATCTCGGGGGCTGGGACGAGCAGTACTTC. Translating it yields CATSRDLGGWDEQYF.

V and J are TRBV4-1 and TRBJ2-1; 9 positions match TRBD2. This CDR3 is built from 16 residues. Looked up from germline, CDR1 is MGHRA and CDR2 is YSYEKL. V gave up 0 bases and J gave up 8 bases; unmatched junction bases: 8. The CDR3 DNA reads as TGCGCCAGCAGCCAAGATGCGGGCGGGGGGGCCCATGAGCAGTTCTTC. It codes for CASSQDAGGGAHEQFF.

The CDR3 nucleotides read TGTGCCAGCAGCGACAACCGGGGACAGGAGTTTGATACGCAGTATTTT. It is translated as CASSDNRGQEFDTQYF. V gene TRBV11-3 combines with J gene TRBJ2-3; 8 bases are a match to TRBD1. The CDR3 has 16 amino acids. Germline V gene lookup returns CDR1 SGHNT and CDR2 YENEEA. Trimming removed 5 bases from V and 6 bases from J; junction bases left unmatched: 13.

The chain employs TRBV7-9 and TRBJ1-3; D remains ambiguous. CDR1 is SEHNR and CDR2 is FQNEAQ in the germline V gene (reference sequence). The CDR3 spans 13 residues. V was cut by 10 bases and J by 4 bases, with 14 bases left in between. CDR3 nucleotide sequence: TGTGCCACCTGGGGTGATGCGGGAAACACCATATATTTT. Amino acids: CATWGDAGNTIYF.

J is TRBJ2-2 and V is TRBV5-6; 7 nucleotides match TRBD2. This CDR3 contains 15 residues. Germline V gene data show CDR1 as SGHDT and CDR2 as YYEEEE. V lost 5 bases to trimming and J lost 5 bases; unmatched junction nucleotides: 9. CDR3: CASSILAGGTGELFF. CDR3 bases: TGTGCCAGCAGTATTTTAGCCGGGGGGACCGGGGAGCTGTTTTTT.

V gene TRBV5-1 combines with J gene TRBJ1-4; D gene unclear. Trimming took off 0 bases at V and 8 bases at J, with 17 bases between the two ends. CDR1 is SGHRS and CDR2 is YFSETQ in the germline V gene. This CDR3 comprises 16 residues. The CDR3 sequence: CASSLGTVSSGEKLFF. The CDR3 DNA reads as TGCGCCAGCAGCTTGGGGACCGTGAGTTCAGGCGAAAAACTGTTTTTT. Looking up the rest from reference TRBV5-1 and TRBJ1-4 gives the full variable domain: KAGVTQTPRYLIKTRGQQVTLSCSPISGHRSVSWYQQTPGQGLQFLFEYFSETQRNKGNFPGRFSGRQFSNSRSEMNVSTLELGDSALYLCASSLGTVSSGEKLFFGSGTQLSVL.

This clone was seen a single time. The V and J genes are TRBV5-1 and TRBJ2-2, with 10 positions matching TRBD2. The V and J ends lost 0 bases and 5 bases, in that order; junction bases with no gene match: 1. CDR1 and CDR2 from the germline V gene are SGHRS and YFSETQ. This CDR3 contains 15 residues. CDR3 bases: TGCGCCAGCAGCTTGGCAGCGGGAGGGACCGGGGAGCTGTTTTTT. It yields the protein CASSLAAGGTGELFF.

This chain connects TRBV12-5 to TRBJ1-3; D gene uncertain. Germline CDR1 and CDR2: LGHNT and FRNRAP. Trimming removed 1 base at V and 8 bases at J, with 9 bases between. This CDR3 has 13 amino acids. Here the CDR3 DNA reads TGTGCTAGTGGTTTGGACCTTTTGGACACCATATATTTT. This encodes CASGLDLLDTIYF. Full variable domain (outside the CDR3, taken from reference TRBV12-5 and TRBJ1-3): DARVTQTPRHKVTEMGQEVTMRCQPILGHNTVFWYRQTMMQGLELLAYFRNRAPLDDSGMPKDRFSAEMPDATLATLKIQPSEPRDSAVYFCASGLDLLDTIYFGEGSWLTVV.

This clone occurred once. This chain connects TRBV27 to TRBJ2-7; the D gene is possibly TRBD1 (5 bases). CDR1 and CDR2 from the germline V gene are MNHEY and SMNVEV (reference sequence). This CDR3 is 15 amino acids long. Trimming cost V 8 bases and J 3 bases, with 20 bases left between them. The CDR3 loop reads CASRGHEGRDYEQYF. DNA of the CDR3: TGTGCCAGCCGCGGACACGAAGGACGTGACTACGAGCAGTACTTC.

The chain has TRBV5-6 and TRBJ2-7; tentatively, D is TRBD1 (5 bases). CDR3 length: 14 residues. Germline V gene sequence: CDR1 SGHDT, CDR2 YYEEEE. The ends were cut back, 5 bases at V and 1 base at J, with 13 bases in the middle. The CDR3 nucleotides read TGTGCCAGCAGTAACGCAGGGTTTTCCTACGAGCAGTACTTC. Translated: CASSNAGFSYEQYF.

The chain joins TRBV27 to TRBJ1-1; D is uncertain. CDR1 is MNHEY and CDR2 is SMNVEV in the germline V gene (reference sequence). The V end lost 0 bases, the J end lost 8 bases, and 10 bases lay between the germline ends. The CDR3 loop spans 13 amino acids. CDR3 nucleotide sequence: TGTGCCAGCAGTTTATCGAGGAGGGAGGAAGCTTTCTTT. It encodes CASSLSRREEAFF.

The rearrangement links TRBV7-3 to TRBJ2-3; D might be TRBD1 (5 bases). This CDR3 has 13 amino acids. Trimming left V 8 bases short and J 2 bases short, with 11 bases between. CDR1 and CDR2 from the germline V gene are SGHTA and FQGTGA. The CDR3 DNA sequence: TGTGCCAGCTCCAGGGCGCACACAGATACGCAGTATTTT. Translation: CASSRAHTDTQYF.

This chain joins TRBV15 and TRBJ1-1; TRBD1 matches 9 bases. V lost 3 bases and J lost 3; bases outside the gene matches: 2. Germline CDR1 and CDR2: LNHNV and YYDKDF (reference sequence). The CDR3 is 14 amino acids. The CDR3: CATSRGDRDTEAFF. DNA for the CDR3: TGTGCCACCAGCAGGGGGGACAGGGACACTGAAGCTTTCTTT.

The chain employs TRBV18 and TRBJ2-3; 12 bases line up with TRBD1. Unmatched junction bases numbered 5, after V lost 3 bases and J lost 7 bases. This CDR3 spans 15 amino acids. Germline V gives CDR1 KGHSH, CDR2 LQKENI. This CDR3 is CASSPGQGAMNTQYF. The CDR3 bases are TGTGCCAGCTCACCGGGACAGGGGGCGATGAATACGCAGTATTTT.

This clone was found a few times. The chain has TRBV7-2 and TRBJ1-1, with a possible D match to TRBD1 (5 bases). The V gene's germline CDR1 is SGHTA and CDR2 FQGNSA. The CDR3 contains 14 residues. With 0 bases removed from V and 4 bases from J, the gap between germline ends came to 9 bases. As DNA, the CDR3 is TGTGCCAGCAGCTTAGCGGCGGGGCCCACTGAAGCTTTCTTT. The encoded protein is CASSLAAGPTEAFF.

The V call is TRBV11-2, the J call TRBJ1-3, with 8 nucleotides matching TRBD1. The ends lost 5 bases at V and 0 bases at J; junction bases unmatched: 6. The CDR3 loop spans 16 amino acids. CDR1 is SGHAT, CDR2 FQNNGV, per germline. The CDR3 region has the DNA TGTGCCAGCAGCGACAGGGGCCGTGGCTCTGGAAACACCATATATTTT. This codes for CASSDRGRGSGNTIYF. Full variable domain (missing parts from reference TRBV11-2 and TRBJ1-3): EAGVAQSPRYKIIEKRQSVAFWCNPISGHATLYWYQQILGQGPKLLIQFQNNGVVDDSQLPKDRFSAERLKGVDSTLKIQPAKLEDSAVYLCASSDRGRGSGNTIYFGEGSWLTVV.

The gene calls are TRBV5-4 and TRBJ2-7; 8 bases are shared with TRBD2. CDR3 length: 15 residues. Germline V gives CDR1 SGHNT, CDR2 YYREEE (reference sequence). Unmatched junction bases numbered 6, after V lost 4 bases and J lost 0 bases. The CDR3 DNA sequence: TGTGCCAGCAGCAGTGAGCGGGGGCTCTCCTACGAGCAGTACTTC. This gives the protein CASSSERGLSYEQYF.

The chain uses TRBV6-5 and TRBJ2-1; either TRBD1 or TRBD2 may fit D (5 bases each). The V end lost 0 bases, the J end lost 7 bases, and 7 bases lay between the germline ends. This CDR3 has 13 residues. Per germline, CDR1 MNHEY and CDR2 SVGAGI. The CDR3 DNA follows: TGTGCCAGCAGTTACTCGGGGGTAAATGAGCAGTTCTTC. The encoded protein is CASSYSGVNEQFF.